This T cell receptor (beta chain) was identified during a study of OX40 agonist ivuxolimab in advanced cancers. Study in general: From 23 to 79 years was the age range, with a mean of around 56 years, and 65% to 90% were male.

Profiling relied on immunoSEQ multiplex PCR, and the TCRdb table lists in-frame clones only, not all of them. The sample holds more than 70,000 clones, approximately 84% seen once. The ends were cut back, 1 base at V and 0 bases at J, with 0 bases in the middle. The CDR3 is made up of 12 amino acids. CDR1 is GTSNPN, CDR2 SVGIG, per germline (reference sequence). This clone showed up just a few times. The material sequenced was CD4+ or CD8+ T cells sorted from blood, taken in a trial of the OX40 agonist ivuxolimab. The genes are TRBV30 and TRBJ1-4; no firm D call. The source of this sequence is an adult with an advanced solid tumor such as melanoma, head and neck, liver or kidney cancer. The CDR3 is CAWSATNEKLFF. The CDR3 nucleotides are TGTGCCTGGAGTGCAACTAATGAAAAACTGTTTTTT.